The entry below describes one TCR beta chain. These data come from a study of cytomegalovirus exposure and HLA in healthy donors. A multiplex PCR was run with 60 Vbeta primers and 13 Jbeta primers. TCRdb's copy holds only in-frame clones and misses some; the assay was immunoSEQ multiplex PCR. This sample has some 120,000 clones, with 74% found just once. The clonotype originates from a woman between 50 and 59 years old in good health and CMV-seropositive. The sample was PBMCs.

CDR3 in DNA: TGTGCCATCAGAAATTATCCGGGACAGACTTTCACCGGGGAGCTGTTTTTT. It translates to CAIRNYPGQTFTGELFF. The V call is TRBV10-3, the J call TRBJ2-2, with 7 bases that match TRBD1. Looked up from germline, CDR1 is ENHRY and CDR2 is SYGVKD. Losses at the gene ends were 6 bases for V and 4 bases for J; bases not matched to a gene: 14. This CDR3 is built from 17 residues.